Sequencing of this TCR beta chain was carried out in a study of blood T cell repertoires in COVID-19. In the study overall: Some COVID-19 samples were acute and others convalescent; all came from the United States, Italy and Spain. T cells, B-cell-depleted T cells, or PBMCs supplied cDNA or gDNA.

Authors' data handling: Quantification of nucleated cells was approximated via reference gene primer amplification. Using immunoSEQ multiplex PCR, the repertoire was profiled, and TCRdb retains in-frame clones only, with some absent. V and J calls and clone size are copied from that table; D and trimming were computed from the DNA. The table shows about 140,000 clones, with about four fifths occurring only once. Germline trimming cut 6 bases from V and 2 bases from J; bases unmatched to any gene: 5. Germline V gene sequence: CDR1 MDHEN, CDR2 SYDVKM. This CDR3 spans 15 amino acids. Sample: peripheral blood. The receptor's source is an older man with acute or convalescent COVID-19. V and J are TRBV28 and TRBJ2-2, with 8 bases fitting TRBD1. CDR3 loop: CASSRDRRNTGELFF. In DNA form, the CDR3 reads TGTGCCAGCAGCCGGGACAGGAGAAACACCGGGGAGCTGTTTTTT.